This T cell receptor beta chain originates from a study of cytomegalovirus exposure and HLA in healthy donors. As to this clone: As yet, its antigen is unknown.

General study results and limits: Reported results showed that the classifier diagnosed cytomegalovirus status with high specificity and sensitivity. The study labeled 180 or so TCR beta chains cytomegalovirus-associated.

Data came from immunoSEQ multiplex PCR; TCRdb stores just in-frame clones and leaves some out. The sample has approximately 210,000 clones; 86% are singletons. The CDR3 sequence is 17 residues long. The V segment lost 0 bases and the J segment 4 bases; nucleotides outside the gene matches: 7. Germline lookup yields CDR1 MGHRA and CDR2 YSYEKL. The TCR was taken from a woman between 18 and 29 years old in good health and CMV-seronegative. The rearrangement links TRBV4-1 to TRBJ2-4; 9 bases are shared with TRBD1. Sequencing was performed on PBMCs. The CDR3 sequence: CASSQDLMGQGKNIQYF. As DNA, the CDR3 is TGCGCCAGCAGCCAAGATTTAATGGGACAGGGAAAAAACATTCAGTACTTC.